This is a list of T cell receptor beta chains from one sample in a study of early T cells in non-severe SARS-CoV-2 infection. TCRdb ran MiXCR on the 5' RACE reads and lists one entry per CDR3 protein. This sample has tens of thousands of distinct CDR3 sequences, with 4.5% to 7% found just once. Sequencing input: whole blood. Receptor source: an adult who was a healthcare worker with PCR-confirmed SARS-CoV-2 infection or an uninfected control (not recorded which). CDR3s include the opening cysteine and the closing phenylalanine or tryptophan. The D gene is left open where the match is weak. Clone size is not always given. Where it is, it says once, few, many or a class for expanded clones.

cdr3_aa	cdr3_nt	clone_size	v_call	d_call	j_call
CAAPRGGGPYNEQFF	TGTGCCGCACCCCGGGGTGGCGGGCCCTACAATGAGCAGTTCTTC	many	TRBV11-2	NA	TRBJ2-1
CASSGGNSYYGYTF	TGTGCCAGCAGCGGGGGTAACAGTTACTATGGCTACACCTTC	many	TRBV9	NA	TRBJ1-2
CSVEARAANTEAFF	TGCAGCGTTGAAGCTAGGGCGGCGAACACTGAAGCTTTCTTT	few	TRBV29-1	NA	TRBJ1-1
CASSRTSGENEQFF	TGTGCCAGCAGCCGTACTAGCGGGGAGAATGAGCAGTTCTTC	NA	TRBV3-1	TRBD2	TRBJ2-1
CASTPRTRGGDTQYF	TGTGCCAGCACTCCCCGCACTAGGGGAGGGGATACGCAGTATTTT	few	TRBV6-2/TRBV6-3	TRBD2	TRBJ2-3
CASSLGGRGIQETQYF	TGTGCCAGCAGCTTGGGGGGGAGAGGGATCCAAGAGACCCAGTACTTC	few	TRBV5-8	NA	TRBJ2-5
CASRRGTGEYTDTQYF	TGTGCCAGCAGACGCGGGACAGGGGAGTACACAGATACGCAGTATTTT	many	TRBV6-1	TRBD1	TRBJ2-3
CASSSLDRARGYTF	TGTGCCAGCAGTTCCCTTGACAGGGCCCGAGGCTACACCTTC	NA	TRBV28	TRBD1	TRBJ1-2
CASSFKGQNTEVFF	TGCGCCAGCAGCTTTAAAGGGCAGAACACTGAAGTTTTCTTT	many	TRBV5-1	NA	TRBJ1-1
CSSRGQGTDTQYF	TGCAGCTCCCGAGGACAGGGCACAGATACGCAGTATTTT	NA	TRBV29-1	TRBD1	TRBJ2-3
CASSSGARGNTEAFF	TGTGCCAGCAGCTCCGGGGCCCGGGGGAACACTGAAGCTTTCTTT	many	TRBV7-6	NA	TRBJ1-1
CATRTGARISQPQHF	TGTGCCACCCGGACAGGGGCGCGTATAAGTCAGCCCCAGCATTTT	few	TRBV19	TRBD1	TRBJ1-5
CASSLRTGGFTDTQYF	TGTGCCAGCAGCCTACGGACAGGGGGCTTCACAGATACGCAGTATTTT	few	TRBV5-4	TRBD1	TRBJ2-3
CASSPSRSRGPDTEAFF	TGCGCCAGCAGCCCCTCCCGCTCACGGGGGCCGGACACTGAAGCTTTCTTT	NA	TRBV4-1	NA	TRBJ1-1
CASSEMDIRETQYF	TGTGCCAGCAGTGAAATGGACATTCGAGAGACCCAGTACTTC	few	TRBV6-1	NA	TRBJ2-5
CSVETRASLNSFF	TGCAGCGTTGAAACCCGTGCCAGCCTAAATAGTTTCTTT	few	TRBV29-1	NA	TRBJ1-1
CAISSERGQGYEQYF	TGTGCCATCAGCTCAGAGCGGGGACAGGGGTACGAGCAGTACTTC	few	TRBV10-3	TRBD1	TRBJ2-7
CASSHAWDEQYF	TGTGCCAGCAGCCATGCCTGGGACGAGCAGTACTTC	many	TRBV7-9	NA	TRBJ2-7
CASSAPGRAGNTIYF	TGTGCCAGCTCAGCACCTGGCCGCGCCGGAAACACCATATATTTT	many	TRBV18	NA	TRBJ1-3
CAWTRTSSNYEQYF	TGTGCCTGGACCCGGACTAGTTCCAACTACGAGCAGTACTTC	many	TRBV30	TRBD2	TRBJ2-7
CASSLVGGAEAFF	TGTGCCAGCAGCTTGGTAGGGGGAGCTGAAGCTTTCTTT	NA	TRBV5-6	NA	TRBJ1-1
CASSSRSPISMKNCFF	NA	NA	TRBV11-3	NA	TRBJ1-4
CASSQVPGTGGNTGELFF	TGTGCCAGCAGCCAAGTCCCCGGCACAGGGGGCAACACCGGGGAGCTGTTTTTT	NA	TRBV3-1	TRBD1	TRBJ2-2
CASSLVSSDPRYEQYF	TGTGCCAGCAGCTTGGTTTCTTCGGACCCCAGGTACGAGCAGTACTTC	many	TRBV7-2	NA	TRBJ2-7
CSVSVAGRYNEQFF	TGCAGCGTGAGTGTAGCGGGGAGGTACAATGAGCAGTTCTTC	many	TRBV29-1	TRBD2	TRBJ2-1
CASSQPDRVEKLFF	TGTGCCAGCAGCCAACCGGACAGGGTTGAAAAACTGTTTTTT	many	TRBV6-6	TRBD1	TRBJ1-4
CASSERDWQETQYF	TGTGCCAGCAGTGAACGGGACTGGCAAGAGACCCAGTACTTC	NA	TRBV25-1	NA	TRBJ2-5
CASSPWDSLKYNEQFF	TGTGCCAGCAGCCCTTGGGACTCATTAAAATACAATGAGCAGTTCTTC	few	TRBV11-3	NA	TRBJ2-1
CASHRTLQETQYF	TGTGCCAGCCACAGGACACTCCAAGAGACCCAGTACTTC	many	TRBV18	NA	TRBJ2-5
CASSSTPDTQYF	TGCGCCAGCAGCTCAACCCCAGATACGCAGTATTTT	many	TRBV5-1	NA	TRBJ2-3
CASSTTSGTSSYEQYF	TGTGCCAGCAGCACGACTAGCGGTACTAGCTCCTACGAGCAGTACTTC	NA	TRBV7-2	TRBD2	TRBJ2-7
CASSQENMASSYNEQFF	TGTGCCAGCAGCCAAGAGAATATGGCGAGCTCCTACAATGAGCAGTTCTTC	many	TRBV3-1	NA	TRBJ2-1
CSVEDGAVNSNQPQHF	TGCAGCGTTGAAGATGGGGCGGTAAATAGCAATCAGCCCCAGCATTTT	many	TRBV29-1	NA	TRBJ1-5
CASSRGQHTEAFF	TGTGCCAGCAGTAGGGGACAGCACACTGAAGCTTTCTTT	many	TRBV12-3/TRBV12-4	TRBD1	TRBJ1-1
CAWSVLGRGQPQHF	TGTGCCTGGAGTGTACTCGGGAGGGGTCAGCCCCAGCATTTT	NA	TRBV30	NA	TRBJ1-5
CASSPIRADPRNEQFF	TGTGCCAGCAGCCCCATTCGGGCGGACCCCCGCAATGAGCAGTTCTTC	many	TRBV14	NA	TRBJ2-1
CASNLLLAGGTVDTGELFF	TGTGCCAGCAATCTCCTACTAGCGGGAGGAACAGTCGACACCGGGGAGCTGTTTTTT	few	TRBV6-1	TRBD2	TRBJ2-2
CSAGRDFAEQYF	TGCAGTGCTGGACGGGACTTCGCCGAGCAGTACTTC	few	TRBV20-1	NA	TRBJ2-7
CASRRHPTYEQYF	TGTGCCAGCAGGCGACATCCCACCTACGAGCAGTACTTC	many	TRBV27	NA	TRBJ2-7
CASSPVGRNTEAFF	TGTGCCAGCTCACCCGTTGGAAGGAACACTGAAGCTTTCTTT	NA	TRBV18	NA	TRBJ1-1
CASSSSGGSGGNEQFF	TGCGCCAGCAGCTCCTCAGGGGGATCAGGGGGCAATGAGCAGTTCTTC	NA	TRBV5-1	TRBD1	TRBJ2-1
CSARGGGSLGNEQFF	TGCAGTGCTAGGGGTGGCGGGAGTTTGGGAAATGAGCAGTTCTTC	few	TRBV20-1	TRBD2	TRBJ2-1
CASSGYWNEQFF	TGTGCCAGCAGTGGGTATTGGAATGAGCAGTTCTTC	many	TRBV6-1	NA	TRBJ2-1
CSVVLNSYEQYF	TGCAGCGTTGTACTAAACTCCTACGAGCAGTACTTC	many	TRBV29-1	NA	TRBJ2-7
CASSPQLGGAYEQYF	TGTGCCAGCAGTCCCCAACTAGGGGGGGCCTACGAGCAGTACTTC	NA	TRBV6-5	NA	TRBJ2-7
CAWSSGRNEKLFF	TGTGCCTGGAGTTCGGGGCGGAATGAAAAACTGTTTTTT	many	TRBV30	NA	TRBJ1-4
CASSYGASGSDEQFF	TGTGCCAGCAGTTATGGGGCTAGCGGGAGTGATGAGCAGTTCTTC	many	TRBV6-5	TRBD2	TRBJ2-1
CAISDTSTSGETQYF	TGTGCCATCAGTGATACTAGTACCAGTGGGGAGACCCAGTACTTC	many	TRBV10-3	NA	TRBJ2-5
CASSQAPGGLAARSYEQYF	TGTGCCAGCAGCCAGGCCCCGGGGGGACTAGCGGCTCGCTCCTACGAGCAGTACTTC	few	TRBV3-1	TRBD2	TRBJ2-7
CASSPGTAINSPLHF	TGTGCCAGCAGCCCCGGGACGGCGATTAATTCACCCCTCCACTTT	once	TRBV2	NA	TRBJ1-6
CASSPVGSGSFNEQFF	TGTGCCAGCAGCCCTGTGGGGAGCGGGAGTTTCAATGAGCAGTTCTTC	many	TRBV5-6	TRBD2	TRBJ2-1